The sequence of this T cell receptor beta chain was determined in a study of T cells in Graves' hyperthyroidism and ophthalmopathy. Broader study findings: Blood samples included most of the expanded thyroid clonotypes exceeding 0.001.

If no ophthalmopathy progression occurred within 18 months, Graves' hyperthyroidism was stable. It was RNA transcripts that yielded the amplified TCR beta CDR3 regions. HTBI primers were employed in a first-round RT-PCR of the TCR CDR3. MiXCR, run by TCRdb on the multiplex PCR reads, gives a single entry per CDR3 protein. This sample has under 350,000 distinct CDR3 sequences, with 15% to 20% found just once. This clonotype was counted between two and nine times. What it recognizes is unknown. V was shortened by 4 bases and J by 1 base, with 8 bases between the two germline ends. This CDR3 contains 13 residues. CDR1 is SGHRS and CDR2 is YFSETQ in the germline V gene.

The receptor was isolated from a woman between 50 and 59 years old with Graves' hyperthyroidism. This chain joins TRBV5-1 and TRBJ1-1; D gene unclear. Sequencing was done on a sample of blood. The CDR3 DNA reads TGCGCCAGCAGCAAGCCAGGGAACACTGAAGCTTTCTTT. Protein product: CASSKPGNTEAFF.